Sequencing of this TCR beta chain was carried out in a study of T cell responses to AZD1222 COVID-19 vaccine (dated by TCRdb to about 2021). Some background on the complete study: AZD1222 recipients whose second dose came at about 4 weeks and those whose second dose came at about 12 weeks were combined into one group, since spike-specific TCR depth and breadth did not differ between the two schedules. Trial participants were enrolled into age subgroups of 18-55, 56-69 and 70-plus years, which contained about 160, 30 and 59 TCR-sequenced participants, respectively. TCR sequencing covered more than 230 trial participants: approximately 200 given two doses of AZD1222 and around 25 given two doses of MenACWY control vaccine.

Taken from cysteine to phenylalanine, the CDR3 has 15 residues. The kept DNA is CDR3 alone, 45 bases in frame from the first base. At the junction V is shortened by 0 bases and J by 8 bases; bases outside the gene matches: 10. According to the germline V gene, CDR1 reads SGHRS and CDR2 reads YFSETQ. Concerning this clone: Its antigen target is currently unknown. Base qualities are missing; no much larger clone stands one base away.

What the authors observed across the whole study: Conclusions about previously exposed vaccinees were limited because only six AZD1222 recipients were SARS-CoV-2 seropositive at baseline. After two AZD1222 doses, both the breadth and the depth of spike-specific TCRs were significantly higher than at day 0 and than in MenACWY recipients. Because no day 14 peak-response samples were available, the repertoires could be characterized only after the peak T cell response. Epitopes outside the regions mutated in the B.1.351 and B.1.1.7 variants were reportedly recognized by nearly half of the unique spike-specific TCRs. Participants were mostly white British, with more females than males. The authors suggested clonal diversity may have been underestimated. Vaccine-associated CD4 TCRs spanned the whole spike protein, with dominant responses in regions 160-218 and 743-854. In the small 56-69-year group, the increase in depth fell short of significance, most likely because of low power.

The CDR3 regions of human TCRbeta chains were analyzed by immunosequencing. For the original study's pipeline: TCRs in the repertoires were compared against a reference library of SARS-CoV-2-specific TCRs that had been generated with the MIRA antigen-specificity platform. Breadth was defined as the fraction of unique TCRs that were SARS-CoV-2-associated, and depth was defined as the fraction of total T cells that were SARS-CoV-2-associated. Using the MIRA data, every spike-specific TCR was mapped to the spike region that the TCR reacted to and assigned to either a CD4 or a CD8 class. Log10-transformed breadth and depth values were compared by one-way ANOVA with Sidak's multiple comparisons tests. The table was pulled from immuneACCESS by TCRdb, which kept in-frame rearrangements only. Such tables lose some clones; where checked, under half of the loss comes from unresolved V genes, and the rest has no known cause. Clone size and V and J calls were adopted from that table, with D and trimming inferred from the DNA. The sample table records fewer than 150,000 clones; 90% to 95% of these occur just once. Approximately 5% of the sample rests with the top ten.

The sample's time point label, in plain terms: baseline before first vaccination. Vaccinee samples were obtained from the UK trials COV001 and COV002, which included a single-blind randomized controlled phase 2/3 trial of AZD1222 (ChAdOx1 nCoV-19) in healthy adults. Trial participant PBMC samples were collected at day 0 and day 28 after the second dose for TCRbeta chain sequencing. The sequence was obtained from an adult in good health. Specimen: peripheral blood, collected on day 0 of AZD1222 vaccination. The V and J segments used are TRBV5-1 and TRBJ1-2; 7 central bases correspond to TRBD1. The CDR3 is CASSLDGTVTSGYTF. The bases read TGCGCCAGCAGCTTGGATGGGACAGTTACTAGCGGCTACACCTTC.